These 25 T cell receptor beta chains came from one sample sequenced in a study of shared clonotypes between healthy human individuals. The protocol was immunoSEQ multiplex PCR, while the TCRdb copy is restricted to in-frame clones and leaves out a portion. The sample holds some 2,400,000 clones, around 95% seen once. The sample comprised naive CD4+ T cells sorted from blood. This sample's subset: CD45RA+ positively selected. All receptors come from a man between 18 and 29 years old in good health.

The chain carries TRBV21-1 and TRBJ1-5. TRBV21-1 has pseudogene status. CDR3 size: 15 residues. The CDR3 DNA follows: TGTGCCAGCAGTATTTGGGACGGGAGCAATCAGCCCCAGCATTTT. Protein product: CASSIWDGSNQPQHF.

This chain connects TRBV18 to TRBJ2-2; D not resolved. Germline V lookup: CDR1 KGHSH, CDR2 LQKENI. The V end was cut by 6 bases, the J end by 5 bases, with 16 bases between. This CDR3 has 15 residues. CDR3 nucleotides: TGTGCCAGCTCTTACCGCTGGGTAACGACCGGGGAGCTGTTTTTT. It specifies CASSYRWVTTGELFF.

The CDR3 spells CASSEGGGNEKLFF. The CDR3 nucleotides are TGTGCCAGCAGCGAGGGCGGGGGGAATGAAAAACTGTTTTTT. The chain combines TRBV28 with TRBJ1-4; the D gene is possibly TRBD1 (5 bases). This CDR3 has 14 amino acids. Trimming stripped 6 bases from V and 5 bases from J, with 13 bases between. CDR1 and CDR2 from the germline V gene are MDHEN and SYDVKM.

The rearrangement links TRBV5-1 to TRBJ2-3, with D unresolved. This CDR3 is built from 16 residues. The germline CDR1 and CDR2 sequences are SGHRS and YFSETQ. V lost 0 bases, J lost 2 bases, and 13 bases lay in between. The DNA of the CDR3 is TGCGCCAGCAGCTTGGACCCCTCTCTAAACACAGATACGCAGTATTTT. Amino acids: CASSLDPSLNTDTQYF. The full variable domain, rest sourced from reference TRBV5-1 and TRBJ2-3, is KAGVTQTPRYLIKTRGQQVTLSCSPISGHRSVSWYQQTPGQGLQFLFEYFSETQRNKGNFPGRFSGRQFSNSRSEMNVSTLELGDSALYLCASSLDPSLNTDTQYFGPGTRLTVL.

The chain has TRBV18 and TRBJ2-1; 11 positions agree with TRBD2. V shed 4 bases, J shed 5 bases, and the junction held 7 bases outside the gene matches. Germline V gene sequence: CDR1 KGHSH, CDR2 LQKENI. The CDR3 spans 16 residues. Here the CDR3 reads CASSRQLAGVNNEQFF. DNA for the CDR3: TGTGCCAGCTCACGCCAACTAGCGGGAGTTAACAATGAGCAGTTCTTC.

The V gene is TRBV7-9, the J gene TRBJ2-5, with 11 bases fitting TRBD2. This CDR3 has 15 residues. The germline V gene has CDR1 SEHNR and CDR2 FQNEAQ (reference sequence). Trimming at V came to 4 bases and at J to 2 bases, leaving 3 bases not matched to a gene. The CDR3 sequence: CASSSVAGGQETQYF. For the CDR3, the DNA is TGTGCCAGCAGCTCCGTAGCGGGAGGGCAAGAGACCCAGTACTTC.

Of note for this clone: The germline gene is not matched at one end of the junction; a read error may be the cause. The chain employs TRBV6-1 and TRBJ2-5; TRBD2 agrees at 9 bases. CDR3 size: 15 residues. Germline V gene data show CDR1 as MNHNS and CDR2 as SASEGT. CDR3 sequence (DNA): TGTGCCAGCAGTCAAGCGGGAGGAGGGCAAGAGACCCAGTACTTC. Encoded protein: CASSQAGGGQETQYF.

The chain uses TRBV30 and TRBJ2-7; TRBD2 matches 7 bases. After removal of 1 base from V and 3 bases from J, the junction contained 9 bases not matched to a gene. From germline, CDR1 is GTSNPN and CDR2 SVGIG (reference sequence). CDR3 size: 15 residues. This chain's CDR3 is CAWSGPETSFYEQYF. The CDR3 nucleotides read TGTGCCTGGAGTGGGCCAGAGACTAGCTTCTACGAGCAGTACTTC. The variable domain in full, completed from reference TRBV30 and TRBJ2-7, reads SQTIHQWPATLVQPVGSPLSLECTVEGTSNPNLYWYRQAAGRGLQLLFYSVGIGQISSEVPQNLSASRPQDRQFILSSKKLLLSDSGFYLCAWSGPETSFYEQYFGPGTRLTVT.

This rearrangement joins TRBV9 to TRBJ2-3; 10 nucleotides line up with TRBD2. J lost 4 bases, V lost 2 bases, and 13 bases had no gene match. Per the germline V gene, CDR1 is SGDLS and CDR2 is YYNGEE. The CDR3 covers 18 residues. CDR3 region: CASSVDPGTSAWADTQYF. The DNA for the CDR3 is TGTGCCAGCAGCGTCGACCCGGGGACTAGCGCTTGGGCAGATACGCAGTATTTT.

As concerns this clone: In the same sample, other DNA sequences code for this CDR3. This chain links TRBV7-2 with TRBJ2-7; D remains unclear. With 5 bases removed from V and 3 bases from J, the gap between germline ends came to 5 bases. Germline V gene data show CDR1 as SGHTA and CDR2 as FQGNSA. The CDR3 totals 11 residues. In DNA form, the CDR3 reads TGTGCCAGCAGCCGCCTCTACGAGCAGTACTTC. Translation gives CASSRLYEQYF.

This sequence joins TRBV6-5 and TRBJ2-7; weak D call: TRBD2 (5 bases). The CDR3 length is 13 residues. V was cut by 8 bases and J by 5 bases, with 16 bases left in between. Germline CDR1 reads MNHEY; CDR2 reads SVGAGI. This CDR3 reads CASRSLAANEQYF. As DNA, the CDR3 is TGTGCCAGCCGATCTCTAGCTGCCAACGAGCAGTACTTC.

This rearrangement joins TRBV5-1 to TRBJ2-3, with a possible D match to TRBD2 (6 bases). CDR1 is SGHRS and CDR2 is YFSETQ in the germline V gene. CDR3 size: 16 residues. V was trimmed by 4 bases and J by 0 bases, leaving 15 bases between them. The CDR3, as DNA: TGCGCCAGCAGCCGGGGGACTTACGAGAGCACAGATACGCAGTATTTT. Amino acid sequence: CASSRGTYESTDTQYF.

This chain uses TRBV5-1 with TRBJ1-3; D perhaps matches TRBD1 (5 bases). The CDR3 is made up of 14 amino acids. The V end was cut by 3 bases, the J end by 0 bases, with 7 bases between. Germline V lookup: CDR1 SGHRS, CDR2 YFSETQ. The CDR3 DNA reads TGCGCCAGCAGCTGGGACGGCTCTGGAAACACCATATATTTT. Translation: CASSWDGSGNTIYF.

The chain couples TRBV2 to TRBJ2-1; D uncertain. The CDR3 loop spans 11 amino acids. Germline values: CDR1 SNHLY, CDR2 FYNNEI. V lost 5 bases and J lost 9, with 8 bases in between. The chain's CDR3 is CASSPRAEQFF. In DNA form, the CDR3 reads TGTGCCAGCAGTCCTAGGGCTGAGCAGTTCTTC. Using reference TRBV2 and TRBJ2-1 for the parts outside the CDR3, the full variable domain is EPEVTQTPSHQVTQMGQEVILRCVPISNHLYFYWYRQILGQKVEFLVSFYNNEISEKSEIFDDQFSVERPDGSNFTLKIRSTKLEDSAMYFCASSPRAEQFFGPGTRLTVL.

CDR3 nucleotide sequence: TGCGCCAGCAGTGAGTCGCTAGGACAGGGAAGGAAGGATTCACCCCTCCACTTT. This encodes CASSESLGQGRKDSPLHF. The V and J genes are TRBV10-2 and TRBJ1-6; 8 bases fit TRBD1. The V and J ends lost 0 bases and 8 bases, in that order; junction bases with no gene match: 12. The CDR3 totals 18 residues. CDR1 WSHSY and CDR2 SAAADI come from the germline V gene.

On this clone: This sample also contains other DNA sequences that code for the same CDR3. The J gene is TRBJ2-3, the V gene TRBV5-1; 7 bases are shared with TRBD1. This CDR3 spans 12 amino acids. In germline, CDR1 is SGHRS, CDR2 YFSETQ. With V trimmed by 4 bases and J by 9 bases, 5 bases remained unmatched. CDR3 sequence reads: CASSTDRDTQYF. CDR3 nucleotide sequence: TGCGCCAGCAGCACCGACAGGGACACGCAGTATTTT.

This clone is a singleton in its sample. The genes are TRBV4-3 and TRBJ1-5; no clear D. Germline values: CDR1 LGHNA, CDR2 YSLEER. The V and J ends lost 0 bases and 2 bases respectively, with 14 bases between them. This CDR3 contains 17 residues. The CDR3 bases are TGCGCCAGCAGCCAAGATGTCATATCGGGAGGCAATCAGCCCCAGCATTTT. This sequence encodes CASSQDVISGGNQPQHF.

The gene calls are TRBV5-4 and TRBJ2-1, with 10 bases aligning to TRBD2. After removal of 0 bases from V and 9 bases from J, the junction contained 6 bases not matched to a gene. CDR3 size: 15 residues. Germline CDR1 is SGHNT and CDR2 is YYREEE (reference sequence). CDR3: CASSLVSGGAGEQFF. Written as DNA, the CDR3 is TGTGCCAGCAGCTTGGTGAGCGGGGGGGCCGGTGAGCAGTTCTTC.

V gene TRBV5-1 combines with J gene TRBJ2-2; 10 positions agree with TRBD1. The V and J ends lost 3 bases and 4 bases, in that order; junction bases with no gene match: 0. Germline CDR1 SGHRS, CDR2 YFSETQ. CDR3 length equals 14 residues. The CDR3 region is CASSWDRGTGELFF. CDR3 in DNA: TGCGCCAGCAGCTGGGACAGGGGCACCGGGGAGCTGTTTTTT.

The chain joins TRBV4-2 to TRBJ1-4, with TRBD1 matching over 8 bases. The germline CDR1 and CDR2 sequences are LGHNA and YNFKEQ. V lost 2 bases to trimming and J lost 4 bases; unmatched junction nucleotides: 9. This CDR3 is built from 17 residues. The CDR3 protein is CASSQSETGGLNEKLFF. DNA for the CDR3: TGTGCCAGCAGCCAATCGGAAACAGGGGGGCTTAATGAAAAACTGTTTTTT.

The chain uses TRBV10-2 and TRBJ2-2, with D possibly being TRBD2 (6 bases). From germline, CDR1 is WSHSY and CDR2 SAAADI. The CDR3 totals 16 residues. Trimming removed 11 bases at V and 0 bases at J, with 19 bases between. Written as DNA, the CDR3 is TGCGCCTCTCGGGGTGCGGGGACCGCGAACACCGGGGAGCTGTTTTTT. The encoded protein is CASRGAGTANTGELFF.

CDR3 in amino acids: CASSQVSLQYEQYF. The DNA for the CDR3 is TGCGCCAGCAGCCAAGTAAGCCTCCAATACGAGCAGTACTTC. The genes are TRBV4-1 and TRBJ2-7; D is unclear. V lost 1 base, J lost 4 bases, and 11 bases lay in between. Germline V gene data show CDR1 as MGHRA and CDR2 as YSYEKL. This CDR3 is built from 14 residues.

The chain uses TRBV6-1 and TRBJ1-2; no firm D call. The CDR3 totals 12 residues. Germline values: CDR1 MNHNS, CDR2 SASEGT. V shed 2 bases and J shed 6 bases, with 7 bases lying between them. CDR3 DNA sequence: TGTGCCAGCAGTGAAACCAAAGATGGCTACACCTTC. Translation: CASSETKDGYTF.

The chain has TRBV11-2 and TRBJ2-5; D call uncertain. The V end was cut by 5 bases, the J end by 5 bases, with 12 bases between. The CDR3 runs 13 residues. Germline V CDR1 and CDR2: SGHAT, FQNNGV. The CDR3 DNA is TGTGCCAGCAGCCCCAGTCCATTGGAGACCCAGTACTTC. Amino acid sequence: CASSPSPLETQYF.

Points on this clone: Distinct nucleotide sequences in the sample also encode this CDR3. The chain links TRBV5-1 to TRBJ2-5; 7 nucleotides align to TRBD2. The CDR3 spans 14 residues. Germline V gene lookup returns CDR1 SGHRS and CDR2 YFSETQ. Trimming took 5 bases from V and 2 from J; bases not matched to a gene: 6. The CDR3 loop reads CASSPGTKQETQYF. CDR3 bases: TGCGCCAGCAGTCCCGGGACTAAACAAGAGACCCAGTACTTC.